Listed below are T cell receptor beta chains from one sample, sequenced in a study of prognosis after radiotherapy for stage I lung cancer. Via MiXCR, TCRdb re-called the multiplex PCR reads, giving one row per CDR3 protein. The table shows around 30,000 distinct CDR3 sequences, with approximately 32% occurring only once. Here the sequenced sample was PBMCs, taken before or after stereotactic body radiation therapy (not recorded which). Receptors originate from a donor over 45 with non-small cell lung cancer. The CDR3 runs from the conserved cysteine through the conserved F or W. A D gene is named only where the DNA matches it firmly. Part of the rows lack a size; the others show once, few, many or a class for expanded clones.

CASSEDDGTPSYEQYF | TRBJ2-7 | NA | TRBV6-1 | NA
CASSFHTGGGAGYTF | TRBJ1-2 | TRBD1 | TRBV5-6 | NA
CASNDRLENSPLHF | TRBJ1-6 | NA | TRBV6-1 | medium-sized
CAWSVDRYTEAFF | TRBJ1-1 | TRBD1 | TRBV30 | NA
CATIYTRDTGELFF | TRBJ2-2 | NA | TRBV24-1 | NA
CASSLAPLGVFGNQPQHF | TRBJ1-5 | NA | TRBV5-1 | many
CASSGQGGVGNQPQHF | TRBJ1-5 | TRBD1 | TRBV7-2 | many
CASSYSGPGANVLTF | TRBJ2-6 | NA | TRBV6-5 | many
CASSVGGKGTEAFF | TRBJ1-1 | NA | TRBV6-2/TRBV6-3 | many
CATPRPLNTEAFF | TRBJ1-1 | NA | TRBV6-1 | many
CASSLGGYDTEAFF | TRBJ1-1 | NA | TRBV5-1 | many
CATSRDRSFYEQYF | TRBJ2-7 | TRBD1 | TRBV15 | NA
CASRGQGGTGELFF | TRBJ2-2 | NA | TRBV27 | many
CSETGGTSGSYEQYF | TRBJ2-7 | TRBD2 | TRBV20-1 | NA
CAISDLSGQSGNTIYF | TRBJ1-3 | TRBD1 | TRBV10-3 | many
CSARDNYEQYF | TRBJ2-7 | NA | TRBV20-1 | medium-sized
CASSSRASYSNQPQHF | TRBJ1-5 | NA | TRBV19 | NA
CASSLTGQPPMSQYF | TRBJ2-5 | NA | TRBV6-2/TRBV6-3 | many
CASSWGGSNYGYTF | TRBJ1-2 | NA | TRBV7-9 | many
CASSPSGQLTYGYTF | TRBJ1-2 | NA | TRBV5-1 | medium-sized
CASSPHRGRDEQFF | TRBJ2-1 | NA | TRBV7-2 | many
CASRAGGNTGELFF | TRBJ2-2 | TRBD2 | TRBV28 | many
CASSPSRLAGKEQYF | TRBJ2-7 | TRBD2 | TRBV7-2 | NA
CASSPPGSTEAFF | TRBJ1-1 | NA | TRBV5-4 | few
CASSMTGTGGVQPQHF | TRBJ1-5 | TRBD1 | TRBV19 | many
CSAITGGYGYTF | TRBJ1-2 | TRBD1 | TRBV20-1 | many
CSARDGNTIYF | TRBJ1-3 | NA | TRBV20-1 | few
CAWMGRQANYEQYF | TRBJ2-7 | NA | TRBV30 | many
CASSDLRGSVSYEQYF | TRBJ2-7 | NA | TRBV6-4 | many
CASSFSSPQETQYF | TRBJ2-5 | NA | TRBV12-3/TRBV12-4 | many
CASSPVGTTKTSYGYTF | TRBJ1-2 | NA | TRBV28 | many
CASTLAGATTDTQYF | TRBJ2-3 | NA | TRBV7-6 | many
CSARDKDRGRSSYGYTF | TRBJ1-2 | TRBD1 | TRBV20-1 | many
CASSGGVTEAFF | TRBJ1-1 | NA | TRBV6-1 | many
CASSERRSGFGEQFF | TRBJ2-1 | NA | TRBV25-1 | NA
CASSPRVANYGYTF | TRBJ1-2 | NA | TRBV7-8 | many
CASIESLQGASPFF | TRBJ2-1 | TRBD1 | TRBV6-1 | NA
CASSQDVSDRTYEQYF | TRBJ2-7 | TRBD1 | TRBV4-1 | many
CSALAGRSGDEQFF | TRBJ2-1 | TRBD2 | TRBV20-1 | medium-sized
CASSYSWGLDNEQFF | TRBJ2-1 | NA | TRBV6-5 | many
CASSSRGGYYTGELFF | TRBJ2-2 | NA | TRBV6-2/TRBV6-3 | NA
CAWVGGGQYSGNTIYF | TRBJ1-3 | TRBD1 | TRBV30 | once
CASRRLEQPQHF | TRBJ1-5 | NA | TRBV19 | many
CSSSILAASGGVGGQFF | TRBJ2-1 | TRBD2 | TRBV19 | NA
CASIPARHYGYTF | TRBJ1-2 | NA | TRBV28 | NA
CASSSSRGTVEQYF | TRBJ2-7 | NA | TRBV3-1 | NA
CASSASWGAGLTYGYTF | TRBJ1-2 | NA | TRBV9 | many
CSVEQGRAYNEQFF | TRBJ2-1 | NA | TRBV29-1 | many
CASSPPGGGTDTQYF | TRBJ2-3 | NA | TRBV12-3/TRBV12-4 | few
CSARELRSYNSPLHF | TRBJ1-6 | NA | TRBV20-1 | once
CASSPGTLGTQYF | TRBJ2-5 | NA | TRBV7-2 | many
CASQTELQETQYF | TRBJ2-5 | NA | TRBV10-3 | many
CASSPRTGGRSNSPLNF | TRBJ1-6 | TRBD1 | TRBV19 | NA
CASSKGTGGMNGYTF | TRBJ1-2 | TRBD1 | TRBV19 | many
CSARLSYGYTF | TRBJ1-2 | NA | TRBV20-1 | many
CASSFLGSSYNEQFF | TRBJ2-1 | NA | TRBV5-1 | many
CASSPSGRFFEQYF | TRBJ2-7 | NA | TRBV6-1 | many
CASSQDRGNTIYF | TRBJ1-3 | NA | TRBV4-2 | many